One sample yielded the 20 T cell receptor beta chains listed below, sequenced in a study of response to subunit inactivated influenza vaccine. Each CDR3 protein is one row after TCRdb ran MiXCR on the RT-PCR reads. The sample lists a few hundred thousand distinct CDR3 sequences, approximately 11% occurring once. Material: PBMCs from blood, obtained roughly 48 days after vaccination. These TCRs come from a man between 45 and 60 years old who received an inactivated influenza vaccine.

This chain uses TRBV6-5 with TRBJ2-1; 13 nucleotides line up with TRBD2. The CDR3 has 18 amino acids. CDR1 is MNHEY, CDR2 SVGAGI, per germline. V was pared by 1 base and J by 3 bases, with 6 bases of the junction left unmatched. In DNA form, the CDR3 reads TGTGCCAGCAGTTACTTAGGACTAGCGGGAGTGCTCTACAATGAGCAGTTCTTC. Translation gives CASSYLGLAGVLYNEQFF.

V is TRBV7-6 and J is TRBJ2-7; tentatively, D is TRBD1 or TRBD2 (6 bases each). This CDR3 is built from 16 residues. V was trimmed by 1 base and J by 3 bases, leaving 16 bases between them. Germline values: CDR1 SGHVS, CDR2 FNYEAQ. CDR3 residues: CASSLVGGPGSYEQYF. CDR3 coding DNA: TGTGCCAGCAGCTTAGTAGGGGGGCCAGGGAGCTACGAGCAGTACTTC.

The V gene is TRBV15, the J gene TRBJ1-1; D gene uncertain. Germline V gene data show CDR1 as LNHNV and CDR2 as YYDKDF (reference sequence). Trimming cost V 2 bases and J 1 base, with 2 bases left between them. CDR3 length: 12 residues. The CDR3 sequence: CATSRRNTEAFF. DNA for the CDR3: TGTGCCACCAGCAGAAGGAACACTGAAGCTTTCTTT.

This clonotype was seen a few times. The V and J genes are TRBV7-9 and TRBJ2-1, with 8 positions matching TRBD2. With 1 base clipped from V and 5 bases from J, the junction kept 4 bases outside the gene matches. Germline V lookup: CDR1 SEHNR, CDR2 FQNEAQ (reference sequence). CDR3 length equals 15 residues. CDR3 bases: TGTGCCAGCAGCTTAGGCGGGGGGAGAAACAATGAGCAGTTCTTC. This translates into CASSLGGGRNNEQFF.

In DNA, the CDR3 is TGTGCCAGCAGCTTCCCCTACACAGATACGCAGTATTTT. Its translation is CASSFPYTDTQYF. The chain combines TRBV7-2 with TRBJ2-3, with D unresolved. The V gene's germline CDR1 is SGHTA and CDR2 FQGNSA. V was cut by 3 bases and J by 2 bases, with 6 bases left in between. This CDR3 contains 13 residues.

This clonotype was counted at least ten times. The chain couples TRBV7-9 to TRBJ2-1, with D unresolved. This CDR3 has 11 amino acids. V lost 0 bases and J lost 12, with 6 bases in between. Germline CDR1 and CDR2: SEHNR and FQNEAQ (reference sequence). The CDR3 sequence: CASSLAPGQFF. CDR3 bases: TGTGCCAGCAGCTTAGCCCCGGGGCAGTTCTTC.

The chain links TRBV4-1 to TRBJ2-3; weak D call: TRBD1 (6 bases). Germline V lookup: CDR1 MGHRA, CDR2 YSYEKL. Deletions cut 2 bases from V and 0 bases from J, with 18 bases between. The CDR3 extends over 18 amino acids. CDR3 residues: CASSQTYLGQPSTDTQYF. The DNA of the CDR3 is TGCGCCAGCAGCCAAACATATCTAGGACAGCCCAGCACAGATACGCAGTATTTT.

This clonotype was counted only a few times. CDR3 region: CASSLESGVRVGTDTQYF. The DNA for the CDR3 is TGCGCCAGCAGCTTGGAGTCAGGGGTAAGGGTGGGCACAGATACGCAGTATTTT. The rearrangement uses TRBV5-1 and TRBJ2-3, with D possibly being TRBD1 (6 bases). V lost 0 bases and J lost 1, with 18 bases in between. The CDR3 covers 18 residues. CDR1 and CDR2 (germline): SGHRS, YFSETQ.

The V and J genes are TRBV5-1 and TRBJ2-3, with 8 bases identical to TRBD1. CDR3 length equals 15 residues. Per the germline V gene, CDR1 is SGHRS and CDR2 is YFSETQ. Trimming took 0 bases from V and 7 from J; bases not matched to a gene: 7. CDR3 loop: CASSLGATGGNTQYF. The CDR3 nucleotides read TGCGCCAGCAGCTTGGGCGCTACAGGGGGAAATACGCAGTATTTT.

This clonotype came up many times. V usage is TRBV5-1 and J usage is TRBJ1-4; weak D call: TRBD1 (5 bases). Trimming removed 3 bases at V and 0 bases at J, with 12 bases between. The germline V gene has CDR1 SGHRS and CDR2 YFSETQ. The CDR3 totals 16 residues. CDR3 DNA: TGCGCCAGCAGCTGGGGGACTGTCGCAACTAATGAAAAACTGTTTTTT. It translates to CASSWGTVATNEKLFF.

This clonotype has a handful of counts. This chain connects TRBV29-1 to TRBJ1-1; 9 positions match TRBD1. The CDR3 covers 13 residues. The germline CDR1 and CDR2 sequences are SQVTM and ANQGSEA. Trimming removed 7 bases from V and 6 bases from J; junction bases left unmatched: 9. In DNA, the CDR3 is TGCAGCGCGCTCCGGGACAGGGCCTCTGAAGCTTTCTTT. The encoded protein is CSALRDRASEAFF. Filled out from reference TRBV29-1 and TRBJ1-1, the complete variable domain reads SAVISQKPSRDICQRGTSLTIQCQVDSQVTMMFWYRQQPGQSLTLIATANQGSEATYESGFVIDKFPISRPNLTFSTLTVSNMSPEDSSIYLCSALRDRASEAFFGQGTRLTVV.

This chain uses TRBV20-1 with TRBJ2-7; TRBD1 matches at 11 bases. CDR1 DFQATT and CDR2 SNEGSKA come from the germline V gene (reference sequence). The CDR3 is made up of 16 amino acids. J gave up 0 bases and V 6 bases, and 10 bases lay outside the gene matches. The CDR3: CSAGPDRGPSSYEQYF. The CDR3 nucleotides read TGCAGTGCCGGACCGGACAGGGGGCCAAGCTCCTACGAGCAGTACTTC.

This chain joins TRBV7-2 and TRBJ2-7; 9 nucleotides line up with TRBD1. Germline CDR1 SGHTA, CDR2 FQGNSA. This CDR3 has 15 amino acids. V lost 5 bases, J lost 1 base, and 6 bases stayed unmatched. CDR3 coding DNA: TGTGCCAGCAGCCGACAGACAGGGGGGTCCTACGAGCAGTACTTC. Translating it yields CASSRQTGGSYEQYF.

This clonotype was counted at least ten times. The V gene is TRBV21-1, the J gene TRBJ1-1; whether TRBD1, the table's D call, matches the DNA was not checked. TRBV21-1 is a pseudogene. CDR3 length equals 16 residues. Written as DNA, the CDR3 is TGTGCCAGCAGCACAATGACGGGACAGGGGGACGTAGAAGCTTTCTTT. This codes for CASSTMTGQGDVEAFF.

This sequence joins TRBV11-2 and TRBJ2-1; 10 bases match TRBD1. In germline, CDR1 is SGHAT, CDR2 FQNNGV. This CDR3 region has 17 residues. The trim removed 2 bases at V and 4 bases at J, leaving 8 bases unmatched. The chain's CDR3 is CASSLLSSGQGYNEQFF. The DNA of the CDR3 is TGTGCCAGCAGCTTATTGTCGTCGGGACAGGGGTACAATGAGCAGTTCTTC.

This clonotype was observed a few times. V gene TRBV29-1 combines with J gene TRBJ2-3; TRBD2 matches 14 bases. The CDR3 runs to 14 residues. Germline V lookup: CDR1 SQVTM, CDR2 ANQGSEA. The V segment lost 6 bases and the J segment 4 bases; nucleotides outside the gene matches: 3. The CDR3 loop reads CSVTSGGAADTQYF. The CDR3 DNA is TGCAGCGTGACTAGCGGGGGGGCGGCAGATACGCAGTATTTT.

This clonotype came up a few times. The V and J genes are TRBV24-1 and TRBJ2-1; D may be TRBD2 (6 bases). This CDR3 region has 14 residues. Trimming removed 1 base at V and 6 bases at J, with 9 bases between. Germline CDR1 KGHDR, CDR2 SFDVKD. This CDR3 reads CATSDFAGGNEQFF. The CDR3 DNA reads TGTGCCACCAGTGATTTTGCCGGGGGCAATGAGCAGTTCTTC.

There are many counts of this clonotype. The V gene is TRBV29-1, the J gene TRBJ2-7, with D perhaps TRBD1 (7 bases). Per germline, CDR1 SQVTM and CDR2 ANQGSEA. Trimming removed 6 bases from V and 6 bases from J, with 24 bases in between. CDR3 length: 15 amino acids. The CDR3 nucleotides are TGCAGCGTCGGAGGGGGCAGGGTGTCAAGTAGCGAGCAGTACTTC. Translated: CSVGGGRVSSSEQYF.

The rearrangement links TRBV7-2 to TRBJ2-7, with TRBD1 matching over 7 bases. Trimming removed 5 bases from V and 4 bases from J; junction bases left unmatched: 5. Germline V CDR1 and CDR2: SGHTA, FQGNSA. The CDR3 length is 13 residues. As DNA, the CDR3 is TGTGCCAGCAGCGCGGACAGGAATTACGAGCAGTACTTC. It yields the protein CASSADRNYEQYF.

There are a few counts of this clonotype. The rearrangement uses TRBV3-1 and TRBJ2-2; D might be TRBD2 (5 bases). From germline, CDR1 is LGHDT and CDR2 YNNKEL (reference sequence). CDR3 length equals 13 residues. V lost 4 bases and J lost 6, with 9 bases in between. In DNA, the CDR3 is TGTGCCAGCAGCCGGACTCCGGCCGGGGAGCTGTTTTTT. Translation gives CASSRTPAGELFF.